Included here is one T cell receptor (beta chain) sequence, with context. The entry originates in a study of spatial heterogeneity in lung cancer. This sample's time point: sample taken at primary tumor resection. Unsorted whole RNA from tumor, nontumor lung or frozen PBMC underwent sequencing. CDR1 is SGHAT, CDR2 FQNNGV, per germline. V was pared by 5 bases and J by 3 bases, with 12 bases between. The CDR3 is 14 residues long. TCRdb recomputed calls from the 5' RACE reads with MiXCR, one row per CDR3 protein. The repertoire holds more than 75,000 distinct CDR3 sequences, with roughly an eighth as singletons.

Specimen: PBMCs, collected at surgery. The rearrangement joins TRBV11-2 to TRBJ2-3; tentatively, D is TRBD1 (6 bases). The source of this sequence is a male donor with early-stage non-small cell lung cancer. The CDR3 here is CASSTGYGTDTQYF. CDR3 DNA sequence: TGTGCCAGCAGCACAGGGTACGGGACAGATACGCAGTATTTT.